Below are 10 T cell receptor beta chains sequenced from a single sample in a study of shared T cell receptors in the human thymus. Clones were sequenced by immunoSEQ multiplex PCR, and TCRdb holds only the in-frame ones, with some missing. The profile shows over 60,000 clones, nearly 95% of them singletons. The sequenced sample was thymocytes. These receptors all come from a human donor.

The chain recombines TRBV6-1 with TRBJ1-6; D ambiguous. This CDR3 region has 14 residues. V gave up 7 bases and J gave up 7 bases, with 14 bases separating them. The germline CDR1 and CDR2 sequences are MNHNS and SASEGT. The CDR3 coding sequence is TGTGCCAGCATGGGGAGTATTGACAATTCACCCCTCCACTTT. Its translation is CASMGSIDNSPLHF.

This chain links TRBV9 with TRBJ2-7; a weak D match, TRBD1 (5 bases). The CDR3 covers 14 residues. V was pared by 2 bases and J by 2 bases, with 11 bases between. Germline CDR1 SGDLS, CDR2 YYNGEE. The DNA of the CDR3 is TGTGCCAGCAGCGTTGGCAGGGTCCCCTACGAGCAGTACTTC. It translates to CASSVGRVPYEQYF.

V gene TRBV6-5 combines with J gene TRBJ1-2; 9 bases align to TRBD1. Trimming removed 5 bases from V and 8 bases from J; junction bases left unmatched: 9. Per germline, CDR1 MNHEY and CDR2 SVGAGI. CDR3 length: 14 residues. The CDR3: CASSGPGQGGGYTF. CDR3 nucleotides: TGTGCCAGCAGTGGGCCGGGACAGGGAGGCGGCTACACCTTC.

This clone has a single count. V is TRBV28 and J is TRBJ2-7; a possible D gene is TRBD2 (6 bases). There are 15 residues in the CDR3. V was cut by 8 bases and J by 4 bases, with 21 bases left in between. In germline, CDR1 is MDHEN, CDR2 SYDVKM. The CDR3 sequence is CASRDFSSTRYEQYF. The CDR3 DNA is TGTGCCAGCCGGGACTTCTCGTCGACCAGGTACGAGCAGTACTTC.

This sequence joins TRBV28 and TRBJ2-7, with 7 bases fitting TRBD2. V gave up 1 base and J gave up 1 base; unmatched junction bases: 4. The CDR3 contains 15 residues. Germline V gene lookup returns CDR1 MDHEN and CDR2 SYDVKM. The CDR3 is CASSLFQGGSYEQYF. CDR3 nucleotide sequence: TGTGCCAGCAGTTTATTCCAGGGAGGGTCCTACGAGCAGTACTTC.

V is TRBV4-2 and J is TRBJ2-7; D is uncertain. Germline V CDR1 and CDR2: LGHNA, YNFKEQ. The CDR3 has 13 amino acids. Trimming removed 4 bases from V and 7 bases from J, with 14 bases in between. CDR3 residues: CASSPRGVGEQYF. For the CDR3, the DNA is TGTGCCAGCAGCCCCCGTGGGGTGGGAGAGCAGTACTTC.

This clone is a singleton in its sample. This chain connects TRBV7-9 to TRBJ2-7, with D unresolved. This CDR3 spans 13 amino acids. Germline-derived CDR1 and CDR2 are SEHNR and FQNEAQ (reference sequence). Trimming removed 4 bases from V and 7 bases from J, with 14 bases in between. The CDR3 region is CASSSQSTGEQYF. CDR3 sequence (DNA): TGTGCCAGCAGCTCCCAATCGACTGGGGAGCAGTACTTC.

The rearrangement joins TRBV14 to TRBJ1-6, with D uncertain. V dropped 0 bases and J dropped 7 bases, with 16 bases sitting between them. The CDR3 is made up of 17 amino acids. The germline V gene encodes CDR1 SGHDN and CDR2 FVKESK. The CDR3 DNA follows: TGTGCCAGCAGCCAAGATTCAGAAGGGCGGAGGAATTCACCCCTCCACTTT. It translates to CASSQDSEGRRNSPLHF.

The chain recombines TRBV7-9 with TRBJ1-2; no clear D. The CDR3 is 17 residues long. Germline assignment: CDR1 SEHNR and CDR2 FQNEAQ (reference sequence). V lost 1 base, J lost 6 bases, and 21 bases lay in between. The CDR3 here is CASSLGPRGRVGNGYTF. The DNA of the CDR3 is TGTGCCAGCAGCTTAGGGCCCCGGGGTCGCGTAGGGAATGGCTACACCTTC.

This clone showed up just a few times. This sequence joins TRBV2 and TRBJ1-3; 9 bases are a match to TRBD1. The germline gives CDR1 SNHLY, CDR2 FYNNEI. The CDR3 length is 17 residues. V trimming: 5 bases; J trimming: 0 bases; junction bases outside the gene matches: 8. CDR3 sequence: CASSPTGGESSGNTIYF. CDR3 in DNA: TGTGCCAGCAGTCCTACAGGGGGCGAGAGCTCTGGAAACACCATATATTTT.